This TCR beta chain is drawn from a study of CD8+CD57+ T cells in acquired aplastic anemia. Profiles of TCR beta VDJ and CDR3 were generated from a genomic DNA template. MiXCR was run by TCRdb on the reads, yielding one entry per CDR3 protein. The sample records roughly 180,000 distinct CDR3 sequences, about 47% being singletons. The V end was cut by 5 bases, the J end by 4 bases, with 12 bases between. There are 13 residues in the CDR3. The germline V gene encodes CDR1 SGHTA and CDR2 FQGTGA. Source material: sorted CD4+, CD8+, or CD8+CD57+ T cells (not recorded which) from PBMCs. The sequence was obtained from a human donor in good health. The V gene is TRBV7-3, the J gene TRBJ2-7; D unresolved. The CDR3 DNA reads as TGTGCCAGCAGCCCCCCCGAAAGATACGAGCAGTACTTC. This sequence encodes CASSPPERYEQYF.